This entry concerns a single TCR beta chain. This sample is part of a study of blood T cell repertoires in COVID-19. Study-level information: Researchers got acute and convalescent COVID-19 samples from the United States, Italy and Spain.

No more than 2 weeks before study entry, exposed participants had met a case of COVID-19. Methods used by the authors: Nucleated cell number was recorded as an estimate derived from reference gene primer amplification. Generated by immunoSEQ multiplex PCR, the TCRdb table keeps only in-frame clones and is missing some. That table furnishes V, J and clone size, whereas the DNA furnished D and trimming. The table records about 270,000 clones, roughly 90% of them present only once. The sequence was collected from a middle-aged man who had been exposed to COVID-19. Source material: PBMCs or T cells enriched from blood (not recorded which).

The chain's CDR3 is CASRKVSGSNQPQHF. The DNA for the CDR3 is TGTGCCTCCCGTAAGGTGTCAGGCAGCAATCAGCCCCAGCATTTT. The chain joins TRBV19 to TRBJ1-5, with no clear D. Per germline, CDR1 LNHDA and CDR2 SQIVND (reference sequence). Deletions cut 11 bases from V and 1 base from J, with 18 bases between. This CDR3 comprises 15 residues. The entire variable domain, with the rest obtained from reference TRBV19 and TRBJ1-5, is as follows: DGGITQSPKYLFRKEGQNVTLSCEQNLNHDAMYWYRQDPGQGLRLIYYSQIVNDFQKGDIAEGYSVSREKKESFPLTVTSAQKNPTAFYLCASRKVSGSNQPQHFGDGTRLSIL.